These T cell receptor beta chains were read from a single sample in a study of breast tumors, draining lymph nodes, adjacent tissues. TCRdb called the multiplex PCR reads again in MiXCR, with one record for every CDR3 protein. The sample lists about 46,000 distinct CDR3 sequences; under 30% were seen once. The sample was breast tumor tissue. The receptors shown here come from a female donor with breast cancer. Some clones in this sample may be carry-over from other donors' samples. Both conserved end residues are part of each CDR3. D genes are given only for firm matches. The listing skips clone size in some rows; elsewhere it reads once, few, many or a size class.

clone_size,d_call,v_call,j_call,cdr3_nt,cdr3_aa
many,TRBD2,TRBV15,TRBJ2-5,TGTGCCACCAGCAGAGGACTAGCGGGGGGGCATGAAGAGACCCAGTACTTC,CATSRGLAGGHEETQYF
once,.,TRBV28,TRBJ1-2,TGTGCCAGCAGAATTGCAGGGAGTGGTGGCTACACCTTC,CASRIAGSGGYTF
once,TRBD2,TRBV20-1,TRBJ2-7,TGCAGTGCCCAGGGACTAGCGGCCTACGAGCAGTACTTC,CSAQGLAAYEQYF
many,.,TRBV6-2/TRBV6-3,TRBJ1-2,TGTGCCAGCAGTTACAGTTCGGGTTTCGGCTACTATGGCTACACCTTC,CASSYSSGFGYYGYTF
many,.,TRBV6-6,TRBJ2-5,TGTGCCAGCCGGTTCGGGCAGGGCGCCCTCCAAGAGACCCAGTACTTC,CASRFGQGALQETQYF
many,.,TRBV4-1,TRBJ2-1,TGCGCCAGCAGCGCGGTCGCCAACTACAATGAGCAGTTCTTC,CASSAVANYNEQFF
few,.,TRBV7-8,TRBJ2-5,TGTGCCAGCAGCTATCCCCCGGGGGGCAGCCAAGAGACCCAGTACTTC,CASSYPPGGSQETQYF
.,.,TRBV5-1,TRBJ2-1,TGCGCCAGCAGCTTGGCGCGGTCCTCCTACAATGAGCAGTTCTTC,CASSLARSSYNEQFF
many,.,TRBV9,TRBJ1-3,TGTGCCAGCAGCGCCCACAGGGTGCTGTCTGGAAACACCATATATTTT,CASSAHRVLSGNTIYF
many,.,TRBV5-8,TRBJ2-1,TGTGCCAGCAGCCCACCCGACAGGAGTCGGTACAATGAGCAGTTCTTC,CASSPPDRSRYNEQFF
many,.,TRBV4-1,TRBJ2-2,TGCGCCAGCAGCCAGGGTACCGGGGAGCTGTTTTTT,CASSQGTGELFF
many,TRBD2,TRBV10-3,TRBJ2-1,TGTGCCTCGATGACTAGCGCGGACAATGAGCAGTTCTTC,CASMTSADNEQFF
.,.,TRBV7-9,TRBJ2-7,TGTGCCAGCACCGGGCAGGGTAGCGGCCACGAGCAGTACTTC,CASTGQGSGHEQYF
many,.,TRBV5-1,TRBJ2-3,TGCGCCAGCAGCTTCCGGGGGCAATCGACAGATACGCAGTATTTT,CASSFRGQSTDTQYF
many,.,TRBV5-5,TRBJ2-3,TGTGCCAGCCGGACTACGGGCACAGATACGCAGTATTTT,CASRTTGTDTQYF
many,.,TRBV24-1,TRBJ2-5,TGTGCCACCAGTGCGCGCGGTTTGCCCCAAGAGACCCAGTACTTC,CATSARGLPQETQYF
many,.,TRBV5-1,TRBJ1-2,TGCGCCAGCAGCTTGGCAGGGACTCATCAAACCGGAGAAGCGGGCTACACCTTC,CASSLAGTHQTGEAGYTF
.,.,TRBV7-2,TRBJ2-2,TGTGCCAGCAGCCTCACCACTAGCTACACCGGGGAGCTGTTTTTT,CASSLTTSYTGELFF
many,.,TRBV5-5,TRBJ2-1,TGTGCCAGCAGCCCCTTCGGACAGCTCAGCTTCTACAATGAGCAGTTCTTC,CASSPFGQLSFYNEQFF
many,.,TRBV6-5,TRBJ2-7,TGTGCCAGCAGTTACGCATGGGGGGCAGACGAGCAGTACTTC,CASSYAWGADEQYF
many,TRBD1,TRBV11-1,TRBJ2-2,TGTGCCAGCAGCAGAACCGGGACAGGGTCCGTCGGGGAGCTGTTTTTT,CASSRTGTGSVGELFF
many,.,TRBV2,TRBJ1-6,TGTGCCAGCAATGGGGACATCTCCTATAATTCACCCCTCCACTTT,CASNGDISYNSPLHF
many,TRBD1,TRBV4-2,TRBJ2-7,TGTGCCAGCAGCCAAGATCACGGCGGACAGGGGGTAGAGCAGTACTTC,CASSQDHGGQGVEQYF
many,.,TRBV6-1,TRBJ2-1,TGTGCCACCGAGAATGAGCAGTTCTTC,CATENEQFF
.,.,TRBV12-3/TRBV12-4,TRBJ2-5,TGTGCCAGCAGTTTGGGGGTACAGGAGACCCAGTACTTC,CASSLGVQETQYF
many,TRBD1,TRBV5-5,TRBJ2-7,TGTGCCAGCAGCTCCCTCACAGGGGCCATTTACGAGCAGTACTTC,CASSSLTGAIYEQYF
few,TRBD1,TRBV28,TRBJ1-5,TGTGCCAGCACCAGGGACAGGGGGAACAATCAGCCCCAGCATTTT,CASTRDRGNNQPQHF
many,.,TRBV9,TRBJ1-2,TGTGCCAGCAGCGTAGCTCAGGGAATGGAGGGCTACACCTTC,CASSVAQGMEGYTF
many,.,TRBV15,TRBJ2-3,TGTGCCACCAGCAGAGATACGGGGCGAGATACGCAGTATTTT,CATSRDTGRDTQYF
many,.,TRBV19,TRBJ2-7,TGTGCCAGTAGTATAGATGGAATTTACGAGCAGTACTTC,CASSIDGIYEQYF
medium-sized,.,TRBV25-1,TRBJ2-5,TGTGCCAGCAGTGCCTACAAACCAGAGACCCAGTACTTC,CASSAYKPETQYF
few,.,TRBV12-3/TRBV12-4,TRBJ2-5,TGTGCCAGCAGTTTGAAGATTCGGGGGGCAAAGACCCAGTACTTC,CASSLKIRGAKTQYF
many,TRBD1,TRBV15,TRBJ2-6,TGTGCCACCAGCAATAACAGGGGGCGTTTTACTGGGGCCAACGTCCTGACTTTC,CATSNNRGRFTGANVLTF
.,.,TRBV19,TRBJ2-1,TGTGCCAGTAGCTCCACTAGCCTCCTTTACAATGAGCAGTTCTTC,CASSSTSLLYNEQFF
many,.,TRBV12-3/TRBV12-4,TRBJ1-3,TGTGCCAGCACCCGAAGGGAGGCTGGAAACACCATATATTTT,CASTRREAGNTIYF
.,.,TRBV29-1,TRBJ2-2,TGCAGCGTTTTGACTAGAGTGAACACCGAGGAGCTGTTTTTT,CSVLTRVNTEELFF
many,.,TRBV30,TRBJ1-2,TGTGCCTGGAATACAGGGCCGAACTATGGCTACACCTTC,CAWNTGPNYGYTF
many,.,TRBV6-4,TRBJ2-1,TGTGCCAGCAGTGACTCTTTCGCGTCCTCCTACAATGAGCAGTTCTTC,CASSDSFASSYNEQFF
many,TRBD2,TRBV20-1,TRBJ2-1,TGCAGTGCTAGCAACCTAGCGGGAGCCACGTCGACTGAGCAGTTCTTC,CSASNLAGATSTEQFF
many,.,TRBV7-6,TRBJ2-7,TGTGCCAGCAGCTTAGGGGGGACCACCTACGAGCAGTACTTC,CASSLGGTTYEQYF
.,TRBD2,TRBV9,TRBJ2-5,TGTGCCAGCAGCCCCCGCCCTAGCGGGCGGTACCAAGAGACCCAGTACTTC,CASSPRPSGRYQETQYF
.,.,TRBV6-1,TRBJ2-1,TGTGCCAGCAGTGAAGTGGGGGGTTGGCATGAGCAGTTCTTC,CASSEVGGWHEQFF
once,.,TRBV7-9,TRBJ1-2,.,CASSQERIYEQYFGPGYTF
many,.,TRBV7-9,TRBJ2-3,TGTGCCAGCAGCACCGACGACACGTCTAGCACAGATACGCAGTATTTT,CASSTDDTSSTDTQYF
many,TRBD1,TRBV9,TRBJ1-2,TGTGCCAGCAGCGTTGGAGGGACAGGGCGCTATGGCTACACCTTC,CASSVGGTGRYGYTF
many,TRBD2,TRBV7-2,TRBJ2-4,TGTGCCAGCAGCCAGGCCTCAGCGGGGATAGTAGCCAAAAACATTCAGTACTTC,CASSQASAGIVAKNIQYF
.,.,TRBV20-1,TRBJ2-1,TGCAGTGCCCTACAAGAATTCTACAATGAGCAGTTCTTC,CSALQEFYNEQFF
many,TRBD1,TRBV3-1,TRBJ1-2,TGTGCCAGCAGCCAAGAAGTCAGACAGGGGGCCTGGTATGGCTACACCTTC,CASSQEVRQGAWYGYTF
.,.,TRBV9,TRBJ1-1,TGTGCCAGCAGCTCACACTCGACAGGGAACACTGAAGCTTTCTTT,CASSSHSTGNTEAFF
.,TRBD1,TRBV13,TRBJ2-7,TGTGCCATCAGCCCCCGACAGGGGAGCTCCTACGAGCAGTACTTC,CAISPRQGSSYEQYF
once,.,TRBV20-1,TRBJ1-2,TGCAGTCCCTTGGAGGGGCCTAACTATGGCTACACCTTC,CSPLEGPNYGYTF
many,.,TRBV9,TRBJ2-1,TGTGCCAGCAGCGTGGGCGATGAGCAGTTCTTC,CASSVGDEQFF